These T cell receptor beta chains were read from a single sample in a study of cytomegalovirus exposure and HLA in healthy donors. Using immunoSEQ multiplex PCR, the repertoire was profiled, and TCRdb retains in-frame clones only, with some absent. The table shows roughly 120,000 clones, with about four fifths occurring only once. Sequencing was performed on PBMCs. These receptors were collected from a man younger than 30 in good health and CMV-seronegative. CDR3s include the opening cysteine and the closing phenylalanine or tryptophan. The D gene is left open where the match is weak. Clone size is not always given. Where it is, it says once, few, many or a class for expanded clones.

size: NA; V: TRBV7-8; D: TRBD2; J: TRBJ2-7; CDR3: CASSLGAGTASGRAYEQYF; DNA: TGTGCCAGCAGCTTAGGGGCAGGGACGGCTAGCGGGAGGGCCTACGAGCAGTACTTC
size: NA; V: TRBV15; D: NA; J: TRBJ2-2; CDR3: CATSRDLGAAGELFF; DNA: TGTGCCACCAGCAGAGATCTGGGGGCGGCCGGGGAGCTGTTTTTT
size: NA; V: TRBV10-3; D: NA; J: TRBJ2-7; CDR3: CAISETGVSVNEQYF; DNA: TGTGCCATCAGTGAGACAGGAGTCTCAGTCAACGAGCAGTACTTC
size: NA; V: TRBV19; D: TRBD2; J: TRBJ2-5; CDR3: CASSGLAGAEETQYF; DNA: TGTGCCAGTTCCGGACTAGCGGGAGCAGAAGAGACCCAGTACTTC
size: NA; V: TRBV9; D: TRBD1; J: TRBJ2-7; CDR3: CASSAIDRDEQYF; DNA: TGTGCCAGCAGCGCAATTGACAGGGATGAGCAGTACTTC
size: NA; V: TRBV28; D: NA; J: TRBJ1-1; CDR3: CASSTGGQGSTEAFF; DNA: TGTGCCAGCAGTACGGGGGGACAAGGGTCGACTGAAGCTTTCTTT
size: NA; V: TRBV9; D: NA; J: TRBJ1-4; CDR3: CASSVQSTNEKLFF; DNA: TGTGCCAGCAGCGTCCAGTCAACTAATGAAAAACTGTTTTTT
size: NA; V: TRBV7-9; D: NA; J: TRBJ2-2; CDR3: CASSRSINTGELFF; DNA: TGTGCCAGCAGCCGGAGTATTAACACCGGGGAGCTGTTTTTT
size: NA; V: TRBV10-1; D: NA; J: TRBJ1-1; CDR3: CASSESAYTEAFF; DNA: TGCGCCAGCAGTGAGTCGGCTTACACTGAAGCTTTCTTT
size: NA; V: TRBV19; D: NA; J: TRBJ1-2; CDR3: CASSIFGGDYGYTF; DNA: TGTGCCAGTAGTATTTTCGGTGGAGACTATGGCTACACCTTC
size: NA; V: TRBV19; D: NA; J: TRBJ2-1; CDR3: CASSTELRGGERNNEQFF; DNA: TGTGCCAGTAGTACCGAGTTAAGGGGCGGGGAGAGAAACAATGAGCAGTTCTTC
size: NA; V: TRBV6-5; D: NA; J: TRBJ1-1; CDR3: CASSSPGRTGTEAFF; DNA: TGTGCCAGCAGTTCCCCCGGTCGTACCGGCACTGAAGCTTTCTTT
size: few; V: TRBV30; D: NA; J: TRBJ1-5; CDR3: CAWTPASGGTQHF; DNA: TGTGCCTGGACCCCGGCCTCTGGCGGGACCCAGCATTTT
size: once; V: TRBV6-5; D: NA; J: TRBJ2-3; CDR3: CASSYSNRGTDTQYF; DNA: TGTGCCAGCAGTTACTCGAACCGGGGCACAGATACGCAGTATTTT
size: NA; V: TRBV7-9; D: TRBD1; J: TRBJ1-1; CDR3: CASSLQGAVNTEAFF; DNA: TGTGCCAGCAGCTTACAGGGGGCTGTGAACACTGAAGCTTTCTTT
size: few; V: TRBV6-5; D: NA; J: TRBJ1-1; CDR3: CASSYSRGGMNTEAFF; DNA: TGTGCCAGCAGTTACTCGCGTGGCGGCATGAACACTGAAGCTTTCTTT
size: NA; V: TRBV11-1; D: TRBD1; J: TRBJ1-5; CDR3: CASSTGDHQPQHF; DNA: TGTGCCAGCAGCACAGGGGATCATCAGCCCCAGCATTTT
size: NA; V: TRBV5-1; D: TRBD1; J: TRBJ2-2; CDR3: CASSLGGQANTGELFF; DNA: TGCGCCAGCAGCTTAGGGGGACAGGCGAACACCGGGGAGCTGTTTTTT
size: NA; V: TRBV4-3; D: TRBD2; J: TRBJ2-4; CDR3: CASSQGGLAGDIQYF; DNA: TGCGCCAGCAGCCAAGGGGGACTAGCGGGAGACATTCAGTACTTC
size: once; V: TRBV7-9; D: TRBD1; J: TRBJ2-7; CDR3: CASSPPGQLYEQYF; DNA: TGTGCCAGCAGCCCCCCGGGACAGTTGTACGAGCAGTACTTC
size: NA; V: TRBV5-1; D: NA; J: TRBJ1-1; CDR3: CASSKGGQPNTEAFF; DNA: TGCGCCAGCAGCAAAGGTGGGCAGCCGAACACTGAAGCTTTCTTT
size: NA; V: TRBV19; D: NA; J: TRBJ2-5; CDR3: CASSAPIEGTQYF; DNA: TGTGCCAGTAGCGCTCCGATTGAGGGGACCCAGTACTTC
size: NA; V: TRBV19; D: NA; J: TRBJ2-3; CDR3: CASRQGLSTDTQYF; DNA: TGTGCCAGTAGGCAGGGACTTAGCACAGATACGCAGTATTTT
size: once; V: TRBV5-1; D: TRBD2; J: TRBJ2-4; CDR3: CASSLTGRAGENIQYF; DNA: TGCGCCAGCAGCTTGACTGGGAGGGCCGGGGAAAACATTCAGTACTTC
size: NA; V: TRBV11-2; D: NA; J: TRBJ1-4; CDR3: CASSPPGWQTNEKLFF; DNA: TGTGCCAGCAGCCCCCCCGGGTGGCAAACTAATGAAAAACTGTTTTTT
size: NA; V: TRBV28; D: TRBD1; J: TRBJ2-2; CDR3: CASRQTGKNTGELFF; DNA: TGTGCCAGCAGACAGACAGGGAAGAACACCGGGGAGCTGTTTTTT
size: NA; V: TRBV6-5; D: TRBD1; J: TRBJ1-1; CDR3: CASRSTGATEAFF; DNA: TGTGCCAGCAGATCTACAGGGGCGACTGAAGCTTTCTTT
size: NA; V: TRBV9; D: NA; J: TRBJ1-4; CDR3: CASSPGGGGGEKLFF; DNA: TGTGCCAGCAGCCCGGGGGGGGGAGGCGGTGAAAAACTGTTTTTT
size: NA; V: TRBV5-4; D: TRBD2; J: TRBJ2-3; CDR3: CASSLDRTSGRETQYF; DNA: TGTGCCAGCAGCTTGGATCGGACTAGCGGGAGGGAAACGCAGTATTTT
size: NA; V: TRBV28; D: TRBD2; J: TRBJ2-1; CDR3: CASSLWTSGSYNEQFF; DNA: TGTGCCAGCAGTTTGTGGACTAGCGGGTCCTACAATGAGCAGTTCTTC
size: NA; V: TRBV2; D: NA; J: TRBJ2-1; CDR3: CAILDRSSYNEQFF; DNA: TGTGCCATCCTAGACAGGAGCTCCTACAATGAGCAGTTCTTC
size: few; V: TRBV7-8; D: NA; J: TRBJ1-1; CDR3: CASSAGLPWDTEAFF; DNA: TGTGCCAGCAGCGCTGGACTCCCTTGGGACACTGAAGCTTTCTTT
size: NA; V: TRBV4-2; D: NA; J: TRBJ1-5; CDR3: CASSQVSQSYSNQPQHF; DNA: TGTGCCAGCAGCCAAGTGTCACAGTCCTATAGCAATCAGCCCCAGCATTTT
size: once; V: TRBV7-3; D: TRBD1; J: TRBJ2-1; CDR3: CASSSDRGAISEQFF; DNA: TGTGCCAGCAGCTCGGACAGGGGGGCGATTAGCGAGCAGTTCTTC
size: NA; V: TRBV6-5; D: NA; J: TRBJ1-1; CDR3: CASSSGMNTEAFF; DNA: TGTGCCAGCAGTTCAGGGATGAACACTGAAGCTTTCTTT
size: NA; V: TRBV29-1; D: NA; J: TRBJ2-2; CDR3: CSAQGTVNTGELFF; DNA: TGCAGCGCCCAGGGCACAGTAAACACCGGGGAGCTGTTTTTT
size: NA; V: TRBV7-9; D: NA; J: TRBJ2-5; CDR3: CASSFSTGETQYF; DNA: TGTGCCAGCAGCTTTTCGACAGGAGAGACCCAGTACTTC
size: NA; V: TRBV28; D: NA; J: TRBJ1-6; CDR3: CASLGHYYNSPLHF; DNA: TGTGCCAGCCTGGGACATTACTATAATTCACCCCTCCACTTT
size: NA; V: TRBV11-3; D: TRBD2; J: TRBJ2-1; CDR3: CASSLDQGGTSAPGEQFF; DNA: TGTGCCAGCAGCTTAGATCAGGGAGGGACTAGCGCCCCGGGTGAGCAGTTCTTC
size: NA; V: TRBV9; D: NA; J: TRBJ2-7; CDR3: CASSALGTGDEQYF; DNA: TGTGCCAGCAGTGCCTTGGGGACTGGGGACGAGCAGTACTTC
size: NA; V: TRBV30; D: TRBD1; J: TRBJ2-1; CDR3: CAWSLTGIEQFF; DNA: TGTGCCTGGAGTCTGACAGGGATTGAGCAGTTCTTC
size: once; V: TRBV10-3; D: TRBD1; J: TRBJ1-6; CDR3: CAISDSGQGARGSPLHF; DNA: TGTGCCATCAGTGACTCGGGGCAGGGGGCTAGGGGATCACCCCTCCACTTT
size: NA; V: TRBV15; D: TRBD2; J: TRBJ2-3; CDR3: CATSTGLAEHTDTQYF; DNA: TGTGCCACCAGCACCGGACTAGCGGAACACACAGATACGCAGTATTTT
size: few; V: TRBV6-6; D: TRBD1; J: TRBJ2-1; CDR3: CASSPRWDRGGNEQFF; DNA: TGTGCCAGCAGTCCCCGGTGGGACAGGGGGGGCAATGAGCAGTTCTTC
size: NA; V: TRBV9; D: NA; J: TRBJ2-2; CDR3: CASSTSDRHTGELFF; DNA: TGTGCCAGCAGCACCTCGGACAGACATACCGGGGAGCTGTTTTTT
size: NA; V: TRBV7-8; D: NA; J: TRBJ2-3; CDR3: CASSFLGLASTDTQYF; DNA: TGTGCCAGCAGCTTTTTGGGCCTTGCTAGCACAGATACGCAGTATTTT
size: NA; V: TRBV10-3; D: TRBD2; J: TRBJ2-1; CDR3: CAISGTSGSHHSYNEQFF; DNA: TGTGCCATCAGTGGGACTAGCGGGAGCCATCACTCCTACAATGAGCAGTTCTTC
size: NA; V: TRBV7-3; D: NA; J: TRBJ2-7; CDR3: CASSLSSTSYEQYF; DNA: TGTGCCAGCAGCTTATCGAGTACCTCCTACGAGCAGTACTTC
size: NA; V: TRBV19; D: TRBD1; J: TRBJ1-2; CDR3: CASSKVTPGQGSFGYTF; DNA: TGTGCCAGTAGTAAAGTGACACCGGGACAGGGTTCGTTTGGCTACACCTTC
size: NA; V: TRBV6-1; D: TRBD2; J: TRBJ2-3; CDR3: CASSVLAGGDTQYF; DNA: TGTGCCAGCAGTGTACTAGCGGGGGGGGATACGCAGTATTTT
size: NA; V: TRBV4-3; D: TRBD2; J: TRBJ2-1; CDR3: CASSQVGLAGGGEQFF; DNA: TGCGCCAGCAGCCAAGTAGGATTAGCGGGAGGGGGTGAGCAGTTCTTC
size: NA; V: TRBV28; D: NA; J: TRBJ2-1; CDR3: CASSSSHLTGRRSYNEQFF; DNA: TGTGCCAGCAGTTCCTCCCATCTGACAGGCCGCCGTTCCTACAATGAGCAGTTCTTC
size: once; V: TRBV14; D: TRBD2; J: TRBJ2-1; CDR3: CASSPLAGSSYNEQFF; DNA: TGTGCCAGCAGCCCCCTAGCGGGAAGCTCCTACAATGAGCAGTTCTTC
size: many; V: TRBV5-4; D: NA; J: TRBJ1-1; CDR3: CATTDIPVTEAFF; DNA: TGTGCCACCACAGATATACCGGTAACTGAAGCTTTCTTT